The T cell receptor (beta chain) described here comes from a study of T cell responses to AZD1222 COVID-19 vaccine (dated by TCRdb to the early 2020s). A note on the overall study: A total of approximately 250 trial participants underwent TCR sequencing, of whom about 200 had received two doses of AZD1222 and about 26 had received two doses of the MenACWY control vaccine. Trial participants were enrolled by age into 18-55, 56-69 and 70-plus year subgroups, with about 150, 28 and 57 TCR-sequenced participants respectively. The paper as a whole reports these results and caveats: Most participants were white British and females outnumbered males, and the authors suggested that clonal diversity may have been underestimated. Vaccine-associated CD4 TCRs spanned the whole spike protein, with dominant responses in regions 160-218 and 743-854. Only five to seven AZD1222 recipients were SARS-CoV-2 seropositive at baseline, limiting conclusions about previously exposed vaccinees. Because no samples from the day 14 peak response were available, repertoires could be characterized only after the peak T cell response. The 56-69-year group was small, and its depth increase did not reach significance, likely because of low power. Reportedly, close to half of the unique spike-specific TCRs recognized epitopes lying outside the regions that are mutated in the B.1.351 and B.1.1.7 variants. After two AZD1222 doses, spike-specific TCR breadth and depth were significantly higher than at day 0 and than in MenACWY recipients.

In regard to this clone: Its antigen specificity is not known. One base away there is no much larger clone; base qualities are not given.

The CDR3 measures 16 amino acids from cysteine to phenylalanine. This entry keeps only the CDR3 DNA: 48 bases, framed from base 1. The germline V gene sets CDR1 to MNHNS and CDR2 to SASEGT. A distance of 20 bases separates the germline ends of V and J, which lose 8 bases and 3 bases respectively. The CDR3 regions of human TCRbeta chains were subjected to immunosequencing. The study's own analysis went as follows. Repertoire TCRs were matched against a reference library of SARS-CoV-2-specific TCRs generated with the MIRA antigen-specificity platform. Breadth was defined as the fraction of unique TCRs that were SARS-CoV-2-associated. Depth was defined as the fraction of total T cells that were SARS-CoV-2-associated. Using the MIRA data, each spike-specific TCR was assigned both to the spike region to which the TCR was reactive and to a CD4 or CD8 class. Log10-transformed breadth and depth values were compared by one-way ANOVA with Sidak's multiple comparisons tests. The source is immuneACCESS, and TCRdb retained only in-frame sequences with V and J called. Part of the clones is not carried over; for the studies checked, unresolved V genes explain less than half of this, and the remainder is unexplained. V and J calls and clone size are those listed in that table; D and trimming were worked out from the DNA. The sample table contains 150,000 to 200,000 clones; only one count was recorded for 90% to 95% of them. Around 0.99% of the sample is taken by the ten largest.

Sample time point, as interpreted from the label and publication: about 28 days (+/-7) after the second vaccine dose. Because spike-specific TCR depth and breadth did not differ between the two schedules, AZD1222 recipients who got a second dose at roughly 4 weeks were pooled with those who got a second dose at roughly 12 weeks. The vaccinee samples were drawn from two UK trials, COV001 and COV002, one of which was a single-blind randomized controlled phase 2/3 trial testing AZD1222 (ChAdOx1 nCoV-19) in healthy adults. Trial participant PBMC samples were collected at day 0 and day 28 after the second dose for TCRbeta chain sequencing.

The TCR comes from an adult who received the AZD1222 COVID-19 vaccine. The starting material was peripheral blood, obtained 28 days after the second AZD1222 dose. The sequence is built from TRBV6-1 and TRBJ1-5; the D gene is unclear. CDR3 sequence: CASWEGVAWTNQPQHF. The sequence in DNA is TGTGCCAGCTGGGAAGGTGTGGCATGGACCAATCAGCCCCAGCATTTT.